The rows below give T cell receptor beta chains drawn from one sample of a study of long-term antiretroviral therapy in people with HIV. Produced via immunoSEQ multiplex PCR; TCRdb's table is partial and in-frame only. The data contain approximately 35,000 clones, roughly 77% of them singletons. The sequencing here drew on unsorted PBMCs, taken 1.9 years after starting antiretroviral therapy. The receptor source for this set is a man aged 18 to 29 with HIV. Each CDR3 is given with its conserved first and last residue. The order of the fields is D gene, clone size, V gene, J gene, CDR3 protein, CDR3 DNA. A D gene is named only where the DNA matches it firmly. For some rows the clone size is stated as once, few or many, or as a class when expanded; others skip it.

>.|.|TRBV7-2|TRBJ1-1
CASSPGRYRNTEAFF
TGTGCCAGCAGCCCGGGACGGTATCGGAACACTGAAGCTTTCTTT
>.|.|TRBV6-1|TRBJ1-1
CASIRFQGGTEAFF
TGTGCCAGCATTCGCTTTCAGGGTGGCACTGAAGCTTTCTTT
>.|.|TRBV4-2|TRBJ2-7
CASSQVGGANAYEQYF
TGTGCCAGCAGCCAAGTAGGCGGGGCCAACGCCTACGAGCAGTACTTC
>TRBD2|.|TRBV28|TRBJ2-7
CASSVIGTRREQYF
TGTGCCAGCAGCGTTATAGGGACTAGGCGCGAGCAGTACTTC
>.|.|TRBV4-1|TRBJ1-6
CASSQGQGRGSPLHF
TGCGCCAGCAGCCAAGGTCAGGGGAGGGGATCACCCCTCCACTTT
>.|.|TRBV5-1|TRBJ1-6
CASSLGGSSYNSPLHF
TGCGCCAGCAGCTTGGGCGGGAGCTCCTATAATTCACCCCTCCACTTT
>.|once|TRBV5-6|TRBJ2-7
CASGLGSPYEQYF
TGTGCCAGCGGACTGGGATCCCCCTACGAGCAGTACTTC
>TRBD1|.|TRBV5-6|TRBJ2-5
CASSAGQGREETQYF
TGTGCCAGCAGCGCGGGACAGGGGAGGGAAGAGACCCAGTACTTC
>.|.|TRBV5-1|TRBJ2-3
CASSDTGARGVDTQYF
TGCGCCAGCAGCGACACGGGGGCCCGGGGGGTGGATACGCAGTATTTT
>.|few|TRBV6-1|TRBJ2-7
CASKLDPGREQYF
TGTGCCAGCAAACTCGACCCAGGGAGGGAGCAGTACTTC
>TRBD2|.|TRBV7-9|TRBJ2-5
CASSTPEGGKETQYF
TGTGCCAGCAGCACCCCGGAGGGAGGGAAAGAGACCCAGTACTTC
>TRBD1|.|TRBV29-1|TRBJ1-4
CSVADRANEKLFF
TGCAGCGTTGCGGACAGGGCTAATGAAAAACTGTTTTTT
>.|.|TRBV29-1|TRBJ1-1
CSVGQPEAFF
TGCAGCGTCGGACAGCCTGAAGCTTTCTTT
>.|few|TRBV14|TRBJ1-1
CASSQDSSEAFF
TGTGCCAGCAGCCAAGACAGTTCTGAAGCTTTCTTT
>TRBD2|.|TRBV7-3|TRBJ2-3
CASSSSGATDTQYF
TGTGCCAGCAGCTCGAGCGGGGCCACAGATACGCAGTATTTT
>.|once|TRBV7-8|TRBJ2-1
CASSGLGGDEQFF
TGTGCCAGCAGCGGATTGGGTGGGGATGAGCAGTTCTTC